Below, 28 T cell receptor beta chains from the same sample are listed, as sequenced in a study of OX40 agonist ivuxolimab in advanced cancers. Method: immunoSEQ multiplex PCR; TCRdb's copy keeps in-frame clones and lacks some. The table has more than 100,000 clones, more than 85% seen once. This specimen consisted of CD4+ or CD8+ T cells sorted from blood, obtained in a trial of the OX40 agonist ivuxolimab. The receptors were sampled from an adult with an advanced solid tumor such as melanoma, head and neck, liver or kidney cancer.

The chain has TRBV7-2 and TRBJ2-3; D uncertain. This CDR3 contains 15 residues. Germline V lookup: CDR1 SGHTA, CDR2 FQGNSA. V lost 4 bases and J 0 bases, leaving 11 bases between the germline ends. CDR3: CASSYRPSSTDTQYF. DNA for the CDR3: TGTGCCAGCAGCTACCGACCCTCGAGCACAGATACGCAGTATTTT.

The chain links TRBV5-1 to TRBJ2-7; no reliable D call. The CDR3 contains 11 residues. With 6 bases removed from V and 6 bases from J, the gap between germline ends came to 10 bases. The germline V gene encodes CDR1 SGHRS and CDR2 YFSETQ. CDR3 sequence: CASKSDREQYF. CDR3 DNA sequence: TGCGCCAGCAAATCGGACCGCGAGCAGTACTTC.

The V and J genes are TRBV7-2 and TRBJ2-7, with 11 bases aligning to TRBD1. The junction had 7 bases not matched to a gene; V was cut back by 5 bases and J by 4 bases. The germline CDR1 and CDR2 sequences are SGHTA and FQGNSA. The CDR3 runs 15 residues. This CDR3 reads CASSLGQGARYEQYF. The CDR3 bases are TGTGCCAGCAGCCTCGGACAGGGGGCTAGGTACGAGCAGTACTTC.

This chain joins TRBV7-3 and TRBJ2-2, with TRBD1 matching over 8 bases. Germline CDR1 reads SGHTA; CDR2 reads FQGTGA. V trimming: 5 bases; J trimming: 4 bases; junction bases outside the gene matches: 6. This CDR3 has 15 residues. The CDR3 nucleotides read TGTGCCAGCAGCCAGACAGGGGTAGGCACCGGGGAGCTGTTTTTT. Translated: CASSQTGVGTGELFF.

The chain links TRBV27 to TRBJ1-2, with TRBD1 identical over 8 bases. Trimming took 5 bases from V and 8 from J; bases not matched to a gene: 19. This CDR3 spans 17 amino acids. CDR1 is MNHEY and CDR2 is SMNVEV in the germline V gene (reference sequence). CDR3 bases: TGTGCCAGCAGTGACGCGCCCCCCGGGACAGGAGGAAAAGGCTACACCTTC. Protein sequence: CASSDAPPGTGGKGYTF.

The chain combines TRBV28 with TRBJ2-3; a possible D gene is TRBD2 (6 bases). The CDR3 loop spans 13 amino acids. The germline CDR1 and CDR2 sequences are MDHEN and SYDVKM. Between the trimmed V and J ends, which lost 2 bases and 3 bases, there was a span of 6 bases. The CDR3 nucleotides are TGTGCCAGCAGTTTACGGGGGACAGATACGCAGTATTTT. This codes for CASSLRGTDTQYF.

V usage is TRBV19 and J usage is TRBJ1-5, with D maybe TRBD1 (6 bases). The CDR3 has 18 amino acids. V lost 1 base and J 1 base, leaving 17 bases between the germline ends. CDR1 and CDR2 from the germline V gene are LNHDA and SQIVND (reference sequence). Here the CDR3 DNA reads TGTGCCAGTAGTATAGGGTCCTGGGGGGGCACGAGCAATCAGCCCCAGCATTTT. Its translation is CASSIGSWGGTSNQPQHF.

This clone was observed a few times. The CDR3 DNA reads as TGCGCCAGCAGCTTAGGACTAGCGGGGGGGCCTTGGGAGACCCAGTACTTC. Protein sequence: CASSLGLAGGPWETQYF. The chain employs TRBV5-1 and TRBJ2-5; 15 bases agree with TRBD2. The germline gives CDR1 SGHRS, CDR2 YFSETQ. With 2 bases clipped from V and 5 bases from J, the junction kept 7 bases outside the gene matches. This CDR3 spans 17 amino acids.

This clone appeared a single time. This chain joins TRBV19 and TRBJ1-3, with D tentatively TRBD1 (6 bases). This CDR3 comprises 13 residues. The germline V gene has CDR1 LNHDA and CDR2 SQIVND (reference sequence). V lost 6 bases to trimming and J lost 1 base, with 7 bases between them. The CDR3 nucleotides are TGTGCCAGTAGCAGGGGTTCTGGAAACACCATATATTTT. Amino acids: CASSRGSGNTIYF.

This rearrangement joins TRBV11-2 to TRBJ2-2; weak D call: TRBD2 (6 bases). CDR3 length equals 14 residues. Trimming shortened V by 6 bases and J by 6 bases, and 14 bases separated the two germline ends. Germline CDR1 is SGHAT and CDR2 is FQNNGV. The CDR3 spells CASRFGTPAGELFF. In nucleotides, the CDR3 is TGTGCCAGCAGATTCGGGACTCCGGCCGGGGAGCTGTTTTTT.

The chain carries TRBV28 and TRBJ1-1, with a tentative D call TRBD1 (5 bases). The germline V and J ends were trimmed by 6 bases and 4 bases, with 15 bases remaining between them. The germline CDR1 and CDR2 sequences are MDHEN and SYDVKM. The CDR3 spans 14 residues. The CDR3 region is CASRKPGGGTEAFF. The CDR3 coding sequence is TGTGCCAGCAGGAAACCCGGGGGGGGCACTGAAGCTTTCTTT.

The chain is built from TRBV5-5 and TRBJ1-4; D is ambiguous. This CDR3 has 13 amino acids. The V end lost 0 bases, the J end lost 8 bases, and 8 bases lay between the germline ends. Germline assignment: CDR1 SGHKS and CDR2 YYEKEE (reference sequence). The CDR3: CASSLVGREKLFF. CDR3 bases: TGTGCCAGCAGCTTGGTTGGGAGGGAAAAACTGTTTTTT. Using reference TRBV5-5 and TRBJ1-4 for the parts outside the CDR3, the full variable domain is DAGVTQSPTHLIKTRGQQVTLRCSPISGHKSVSWYQQVLGQGPQFIFQYYEKEERGRGNFPDRFSARQFPNYSSELNVNALLLGDSALYLCASSLVGREKLFFGSGTQLSVL.

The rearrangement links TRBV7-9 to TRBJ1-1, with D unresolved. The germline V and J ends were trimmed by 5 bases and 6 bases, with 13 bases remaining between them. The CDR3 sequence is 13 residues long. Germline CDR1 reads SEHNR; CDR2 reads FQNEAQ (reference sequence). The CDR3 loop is CASSRPNRPEAFF. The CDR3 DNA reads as TGTGCCAGCAGCCGCCCCAATCGCCCTGAAGCTTTCTTT. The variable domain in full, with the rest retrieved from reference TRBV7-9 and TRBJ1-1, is DTGVSQNPRHKITKRGQNVTFRCDPISEHNRLYWYRQTLGQGPEFLTYFQNEAQLEKSRLLSDRFSAERPKGSFSTLEIQRTEQGDSAMYLCASSRPNRPEAFFGQGTRLTVV.

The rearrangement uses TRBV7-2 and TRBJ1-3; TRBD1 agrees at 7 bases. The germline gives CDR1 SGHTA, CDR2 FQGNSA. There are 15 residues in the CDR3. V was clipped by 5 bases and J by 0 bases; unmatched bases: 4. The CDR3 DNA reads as TGTGCCAGCAGCGCTACAGGGGTCTCTGGAAACACCATATATTTT. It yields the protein CASSATGVSGNTIYF. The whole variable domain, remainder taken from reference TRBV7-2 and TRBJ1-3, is GAGVSQSPSNKVTEKGKDVELRCDPISGHTALYWYRQSLGQGLEFLIYFQGNSAPDKSGLPSDRFSAERTGGSVSTLTIQRTQQEDSAVYLCASSATGVSGNTIYFGEGSWLTVV.

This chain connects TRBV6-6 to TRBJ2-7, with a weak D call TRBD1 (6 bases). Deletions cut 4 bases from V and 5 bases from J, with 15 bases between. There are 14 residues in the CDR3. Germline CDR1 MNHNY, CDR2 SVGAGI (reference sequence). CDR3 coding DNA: TGTGCCAGCAGTTCGCGGACAGTAAGAGACGAGCAGTACTTC. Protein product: CASSSRTVRDEQYF.

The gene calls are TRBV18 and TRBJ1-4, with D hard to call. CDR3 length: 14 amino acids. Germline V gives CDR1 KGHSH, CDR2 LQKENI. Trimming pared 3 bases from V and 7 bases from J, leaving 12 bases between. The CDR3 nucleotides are TGTGCCAGCTCACCGGACCCCTCTGGTGAAAAACTGTTTTTT. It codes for CASSPDPSGEKLFF.

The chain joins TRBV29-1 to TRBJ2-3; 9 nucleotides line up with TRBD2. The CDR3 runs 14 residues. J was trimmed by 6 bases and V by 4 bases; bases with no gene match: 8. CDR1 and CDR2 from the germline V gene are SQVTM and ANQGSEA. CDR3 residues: CSVALLAGVDTQYF. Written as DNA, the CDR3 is TGCAGCGTTGCACTATTAGCGGGAGTCGATACGCAGTATTTT.

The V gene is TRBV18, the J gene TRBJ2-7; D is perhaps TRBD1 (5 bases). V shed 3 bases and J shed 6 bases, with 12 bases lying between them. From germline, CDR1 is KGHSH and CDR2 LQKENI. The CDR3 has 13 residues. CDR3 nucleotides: TGTGCCAGCTCACCCCGCAGGGATGGCGAGCAGTACTTC. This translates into CASSPRRDGEQYF. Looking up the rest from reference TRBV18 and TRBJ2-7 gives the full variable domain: NAGVMQNPRHLVRRRGQEARLRCSPMKGHSHVYWYRQLPEEGLKFMVYLQKENIIDESGMPKERFSAEFPKEGPSILRIQQVVRGDSAAYFCASSPRRDGEQYFGPGTRLTVT.

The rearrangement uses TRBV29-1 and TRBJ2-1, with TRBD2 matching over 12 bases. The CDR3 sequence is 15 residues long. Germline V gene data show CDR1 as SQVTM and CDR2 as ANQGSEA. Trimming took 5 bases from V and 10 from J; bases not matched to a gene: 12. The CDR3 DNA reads TGCAGCGTTATACCTAGCGGGGGGGCCGGGGGCGAGCAGTTCTTC. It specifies CSVIPSGGAGGEQFF.

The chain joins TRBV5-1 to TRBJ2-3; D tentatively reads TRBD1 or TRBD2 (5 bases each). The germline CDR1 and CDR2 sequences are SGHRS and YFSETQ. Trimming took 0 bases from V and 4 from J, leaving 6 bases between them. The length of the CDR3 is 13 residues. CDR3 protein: CASSLGGPDTQYF. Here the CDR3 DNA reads TGCGCCAGCAGCTTGGGGGGACCAGATACGCAGTATTTT.

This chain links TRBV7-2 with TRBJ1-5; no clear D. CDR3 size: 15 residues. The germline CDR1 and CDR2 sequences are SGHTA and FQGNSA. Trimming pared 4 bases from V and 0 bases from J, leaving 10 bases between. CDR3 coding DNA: TGTGCCAGCAGCTCAAAGGGAATTAGCAATCAGCCCCAGCATTTT. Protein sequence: CASSSKGISNQPQHF.

The chain's CDR3 is CASSPQLQETQYF. CDR3 bases: TGTGCCAGCAGCCCTCAGCTTCAAGAGACCCAGTACTTC. The chain uses TRBV7-2 and TRBJ2-5; no clear D. The CDR3 loop spans 13 amino acids. CDR1 is SGHTA, CDR2 FQGNSA, per germline. The V gene lost 5 bases and the J gene lost 2 bases, with 9 bases spanning the gap.

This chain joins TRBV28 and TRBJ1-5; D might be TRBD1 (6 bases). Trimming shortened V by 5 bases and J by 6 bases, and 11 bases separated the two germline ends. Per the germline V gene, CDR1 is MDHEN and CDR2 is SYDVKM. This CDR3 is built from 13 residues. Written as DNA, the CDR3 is TGTGCCAGCAGTCACAGGGCGTTTCAGCCCCAGCATTTT. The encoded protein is CASSHRAFQPQHF.

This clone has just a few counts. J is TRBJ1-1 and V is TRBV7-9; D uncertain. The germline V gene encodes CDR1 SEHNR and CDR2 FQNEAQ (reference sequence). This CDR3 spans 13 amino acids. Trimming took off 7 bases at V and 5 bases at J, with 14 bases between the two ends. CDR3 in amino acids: CASIRTGITEAFF. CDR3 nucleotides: TGTGCCAGCATCCGAACGGGGATAACTGAAGCTTTCTTT.

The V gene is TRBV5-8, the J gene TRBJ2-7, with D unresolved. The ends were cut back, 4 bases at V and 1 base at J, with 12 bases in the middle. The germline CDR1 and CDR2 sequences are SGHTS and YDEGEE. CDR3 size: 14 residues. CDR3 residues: CASSQYGSSYEQYF. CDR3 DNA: TGTGCCAGCAGCCAGTATGGGTCGTCCTACGAGCAGTACTTC.

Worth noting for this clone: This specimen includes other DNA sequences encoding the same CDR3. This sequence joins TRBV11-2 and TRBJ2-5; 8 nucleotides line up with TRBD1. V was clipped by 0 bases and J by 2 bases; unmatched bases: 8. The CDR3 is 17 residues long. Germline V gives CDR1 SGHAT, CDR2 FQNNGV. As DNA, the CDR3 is TGTGCCAGCAGCTTAGAAACGACAGGGGAGTATCAAGAGACCCAGTACTTC. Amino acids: CASSLETTGEYQETQYF.

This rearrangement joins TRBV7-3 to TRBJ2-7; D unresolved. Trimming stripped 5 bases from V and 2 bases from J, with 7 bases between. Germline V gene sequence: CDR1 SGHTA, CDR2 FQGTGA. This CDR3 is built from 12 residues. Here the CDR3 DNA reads TGTGCCAGCAGCCCCCGGCCCTACGAGCAGTACTTC. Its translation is CASSPRPYEQYF.

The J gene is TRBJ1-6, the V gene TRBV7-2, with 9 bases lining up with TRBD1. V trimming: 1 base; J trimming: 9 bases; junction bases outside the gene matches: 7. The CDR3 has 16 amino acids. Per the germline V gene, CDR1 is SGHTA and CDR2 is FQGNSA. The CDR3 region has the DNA TGTGCCAGCAGCTTAGGGGTAGGGACAGGGAGTTCACCCCTCCACTTT. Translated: CASSLGVGTGSSPLHF.